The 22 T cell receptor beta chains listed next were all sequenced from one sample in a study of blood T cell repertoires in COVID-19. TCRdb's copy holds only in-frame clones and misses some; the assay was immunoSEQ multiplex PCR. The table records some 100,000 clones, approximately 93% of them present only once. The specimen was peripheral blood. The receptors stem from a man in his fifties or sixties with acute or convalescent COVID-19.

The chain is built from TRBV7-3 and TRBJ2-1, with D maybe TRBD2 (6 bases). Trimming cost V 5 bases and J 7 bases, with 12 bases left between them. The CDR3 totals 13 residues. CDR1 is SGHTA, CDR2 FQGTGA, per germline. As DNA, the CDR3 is TGTGCCAGCAGCGAGACTAGTATTAATGAGCAGTTCTTC. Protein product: CASSETSINEQFF.

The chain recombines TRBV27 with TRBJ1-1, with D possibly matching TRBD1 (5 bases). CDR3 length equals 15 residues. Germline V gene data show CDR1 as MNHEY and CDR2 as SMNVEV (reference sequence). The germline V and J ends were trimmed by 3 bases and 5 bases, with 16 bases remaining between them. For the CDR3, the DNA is TGTGCCAGCAGTTTGGGGGGGGGTCGTACAACTGAAGCTTTCTTT. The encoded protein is CASSLGGGRTTEAFF.

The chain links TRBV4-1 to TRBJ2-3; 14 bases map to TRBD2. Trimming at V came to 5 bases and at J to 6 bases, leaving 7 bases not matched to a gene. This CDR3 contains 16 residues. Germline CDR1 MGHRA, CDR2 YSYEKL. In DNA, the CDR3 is TGCGCCAGCAGCTTCCCGACTAGCGGGAGGGGGGATACGCAGTATTTT. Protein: CASSFPTSGRGDTQYF.

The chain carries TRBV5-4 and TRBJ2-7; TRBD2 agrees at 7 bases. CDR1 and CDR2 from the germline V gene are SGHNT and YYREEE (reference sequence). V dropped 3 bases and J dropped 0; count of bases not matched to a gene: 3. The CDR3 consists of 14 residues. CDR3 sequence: CASSWGGSSYEQYV. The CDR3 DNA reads TGTGCCAGCAGCTGGGGGGGGAGCTCCTACGAGCAGTACGTC.

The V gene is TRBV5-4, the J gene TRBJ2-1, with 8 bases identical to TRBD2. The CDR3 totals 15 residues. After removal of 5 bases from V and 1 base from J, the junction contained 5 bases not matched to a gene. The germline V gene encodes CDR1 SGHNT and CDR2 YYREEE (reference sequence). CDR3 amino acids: CASSSGLASYNEQFF. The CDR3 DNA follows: TGTGCCAGCAGTTCTGGACTAGCTTCCTACAATGAGCAGTTCTTC. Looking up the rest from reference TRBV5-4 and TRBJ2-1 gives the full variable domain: ETGVTQSPTHLIKTRGQQVTLRCSSQSGHNTVSWYQQALGQGPQFIFQYYREEENGRGNFPPRFSGLQFPNYSSELNVNALELDDSALYLCASSSGLASYNEQFFGPGTRLTVL.

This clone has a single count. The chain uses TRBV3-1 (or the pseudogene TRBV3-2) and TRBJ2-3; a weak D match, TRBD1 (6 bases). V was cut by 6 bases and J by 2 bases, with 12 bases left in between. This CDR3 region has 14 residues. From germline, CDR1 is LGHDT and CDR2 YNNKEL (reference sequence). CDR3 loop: CASRQGLSTDTQYF. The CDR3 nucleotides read TGTGCCAGCAGACAGGGCCTGTCCACAGATACGCAGTATTTT.

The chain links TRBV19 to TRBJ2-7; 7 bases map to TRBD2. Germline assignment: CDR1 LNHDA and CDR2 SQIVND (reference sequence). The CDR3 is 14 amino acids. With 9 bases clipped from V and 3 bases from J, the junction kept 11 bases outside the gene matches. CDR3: CASQAGGISYEQYF. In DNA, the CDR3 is TGTGCCAGCCAGGCCGGGGGGATTAGCTACGAGCAGTACTTC.

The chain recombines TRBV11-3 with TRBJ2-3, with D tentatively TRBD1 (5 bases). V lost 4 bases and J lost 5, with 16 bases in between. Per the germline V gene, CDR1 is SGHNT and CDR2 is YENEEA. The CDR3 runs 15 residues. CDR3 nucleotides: TGTGCCAGCAGCTCGGACACGACCTGGGAAGATACGCAGTATTTT. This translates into CASSSDTTWEDTQYF.

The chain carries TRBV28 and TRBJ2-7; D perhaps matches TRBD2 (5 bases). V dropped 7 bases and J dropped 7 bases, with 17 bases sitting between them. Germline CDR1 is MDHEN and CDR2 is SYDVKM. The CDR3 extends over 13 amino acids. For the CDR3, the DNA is TGTGCCAGCACCTCTCACGGGGTGGGGGAGCAGTACGTC. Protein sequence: CASTSHGVGEQYV.

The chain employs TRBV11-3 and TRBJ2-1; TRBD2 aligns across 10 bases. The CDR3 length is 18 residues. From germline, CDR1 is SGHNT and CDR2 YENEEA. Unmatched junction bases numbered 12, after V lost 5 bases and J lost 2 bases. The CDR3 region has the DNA TGTGCCAGCAGCCCCCCGCAAGGACTAGCGGAGGCCTACAATGAGCAGTTCTTC. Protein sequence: CASSPPQGLAEAYNEQFF. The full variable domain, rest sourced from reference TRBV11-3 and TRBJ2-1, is EAGVVQSPRYKIIEKKQPVAFWCNPISGHNTLYWYLQNLGQGPELLIRYENEEAVDDSQLPKDRFSAERLKGVDSTLKIQPAELGDSAVYLCASSPPQGLAEAYNEQFFGPGTRLTVL.

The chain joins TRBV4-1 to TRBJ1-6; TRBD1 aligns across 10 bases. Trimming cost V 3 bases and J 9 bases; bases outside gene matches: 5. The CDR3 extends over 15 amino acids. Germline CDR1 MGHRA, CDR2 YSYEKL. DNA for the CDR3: TGCGCCAGCAGCCAGAGGGACAGGGGCGTTTCACCCCTCCACTTT. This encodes CASSQRDRGVSPLHF.

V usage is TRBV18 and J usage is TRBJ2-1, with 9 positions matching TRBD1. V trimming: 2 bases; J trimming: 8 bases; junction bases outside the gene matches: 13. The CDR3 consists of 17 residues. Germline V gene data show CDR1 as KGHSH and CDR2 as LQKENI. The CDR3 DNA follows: TGTGCCAGCTCACCATTACCGGGACAGGGTATATCGTATGAGCAGTTCTTC. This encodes CASSPLPGQGISYEQFF.

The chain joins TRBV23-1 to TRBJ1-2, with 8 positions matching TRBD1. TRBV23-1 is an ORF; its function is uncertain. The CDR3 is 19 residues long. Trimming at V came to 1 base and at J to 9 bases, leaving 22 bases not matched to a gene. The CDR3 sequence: CASSQCMDRESPISGCYTF. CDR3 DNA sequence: TGCGCCAGCAGTCAATGCATGGACAGGGAGTCTCCGATCTCTGGATGCTACACCTTC.

As DNA, the CDR3 is TGCGCCAGCAGCGCCGGACAGGGTTATGGCTACACCTTC. Translation: CASSAGQGYGYTF. V and J are TRBV5-1 and TRBJ1-2; 8 bases map to TRBD1. This CDR3 spans 13 amino acids. In germline, CDR1 is SGHRS, CDR2 YFSETQ. The trim removed 4 bases at V and 5 bases at J, leaving 4 bases unmatched.

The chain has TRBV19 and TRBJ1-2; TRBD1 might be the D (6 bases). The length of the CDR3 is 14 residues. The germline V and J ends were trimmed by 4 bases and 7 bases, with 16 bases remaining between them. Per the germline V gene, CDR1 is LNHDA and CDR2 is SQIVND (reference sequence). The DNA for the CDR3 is TGTGCCAGTAGTACGACAGGTGATGTGGGTGGCTACACCTTC. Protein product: CASSTTGDVGGYTF.

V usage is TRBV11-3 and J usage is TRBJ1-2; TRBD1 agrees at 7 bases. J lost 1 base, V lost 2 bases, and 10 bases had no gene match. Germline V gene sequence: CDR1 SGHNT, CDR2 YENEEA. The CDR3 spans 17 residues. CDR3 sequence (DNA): TGTGCCAGCAGCTTAAGAGGGACAGAGCTGGTTAACTATGGCTACACCTTC. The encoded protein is CASSLRGTELVNYGYTF.

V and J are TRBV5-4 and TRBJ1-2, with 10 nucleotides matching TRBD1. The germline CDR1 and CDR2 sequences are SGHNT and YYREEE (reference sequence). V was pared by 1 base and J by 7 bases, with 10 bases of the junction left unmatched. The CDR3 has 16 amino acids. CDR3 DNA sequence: TGTGCCAGCAGCTTGCCGACGAGGGACAGGGGAGGTGGCTACACCTTC. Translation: CASSLPTRDRGGGYTF.

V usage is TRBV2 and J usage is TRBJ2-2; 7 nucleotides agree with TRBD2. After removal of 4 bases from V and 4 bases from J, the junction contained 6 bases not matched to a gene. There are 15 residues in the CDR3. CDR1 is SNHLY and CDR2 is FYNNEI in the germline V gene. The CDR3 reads CASSVRLAGTGELFF. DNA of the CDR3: TGTGCCAGCAGTGTAAGACTAGCCGGCACCGGGGAGCTGTTTTTT.

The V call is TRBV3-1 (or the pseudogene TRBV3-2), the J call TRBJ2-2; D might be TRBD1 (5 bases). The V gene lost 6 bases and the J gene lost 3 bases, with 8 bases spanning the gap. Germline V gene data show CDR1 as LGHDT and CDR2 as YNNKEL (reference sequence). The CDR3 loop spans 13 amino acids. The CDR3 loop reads CASRPQDTGELFF. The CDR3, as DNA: TGTGCCAGCAGGCCACAGGACACCGGGGAGCTGTTTTTT.

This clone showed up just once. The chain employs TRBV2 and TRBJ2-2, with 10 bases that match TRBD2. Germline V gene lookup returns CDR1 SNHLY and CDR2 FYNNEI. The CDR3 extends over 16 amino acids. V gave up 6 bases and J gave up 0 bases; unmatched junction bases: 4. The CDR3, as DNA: TGTGCCAGCAGGAGGACTAGCGGTTCGAACACCGGGGAGCTGTTTTTT. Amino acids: CASRRTSGSNTGELFF.

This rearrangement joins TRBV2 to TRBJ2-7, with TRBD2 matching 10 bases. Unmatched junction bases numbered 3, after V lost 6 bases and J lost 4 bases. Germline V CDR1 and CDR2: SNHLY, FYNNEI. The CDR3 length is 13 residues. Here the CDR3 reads CASRIAGGYEQYF. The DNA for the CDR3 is TGTGCCAGCAGAATAGCGGGAGGATACGAGCAGTACTTC.

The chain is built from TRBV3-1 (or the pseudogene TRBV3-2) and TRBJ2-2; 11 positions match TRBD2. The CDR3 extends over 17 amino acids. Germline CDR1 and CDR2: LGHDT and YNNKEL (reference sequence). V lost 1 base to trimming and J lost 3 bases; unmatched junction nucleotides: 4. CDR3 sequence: CASSQAVAGGDTGELFF. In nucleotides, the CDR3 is TGTGCCAGCAGCCAAGCGGTAGCGGGAGGGGACACCGGGGAGCTGTTTTTT.